Included here is one TCR beta chain sequence, with context. The data stem from a study of blood T cell repertoires in COVID-19. As handled by the study authors: Reference gene primer amplification gave estimated nucleated cell counts. The assay was immunoSEQ multiplex PCR, and TCRdb's table has in-frame clones only and misses some. The V and J calls and clone size were taken over from that table, and D and trimming were inferred from the DNA. The table lists nearly 250,000 clones, 70% to 90% of them singletons. Trimming took off 2 bases at V and 4 bases at J, with 8 bases between the two ends. CDR3 length equals 13 residues. Germline V gene data show CDR1 as SGHNT and CDR2 as YENEEA.

This receptor was obtained from a woman aged 50 to 60 with acute COVID-19. Material for sequencing was PBMCs or T cells enriched from blood (not recorded which). This chain joins TRBV11-3 and TRBJ2-5, with no clear D. CDR3 protein: CASSLRQRETQYF. The CDR3 nucleotides read TGTGCCAGCAGCTTAAGGCAGCGAGAGACCCAGTACTTC. Filled out from reference TRBV11-3 and TRBJ2-5, the complete variable domain reads EAGVVQSPRYKIIEKKQPVAFWCNPISGHNTLYWYLQNLGQGPELLIRYENEEAVDDSQLPKDRFSAERLKGVDSTLKIQPAELGDSAVYLCASSLRQRETQYFGPGTRLLVL.